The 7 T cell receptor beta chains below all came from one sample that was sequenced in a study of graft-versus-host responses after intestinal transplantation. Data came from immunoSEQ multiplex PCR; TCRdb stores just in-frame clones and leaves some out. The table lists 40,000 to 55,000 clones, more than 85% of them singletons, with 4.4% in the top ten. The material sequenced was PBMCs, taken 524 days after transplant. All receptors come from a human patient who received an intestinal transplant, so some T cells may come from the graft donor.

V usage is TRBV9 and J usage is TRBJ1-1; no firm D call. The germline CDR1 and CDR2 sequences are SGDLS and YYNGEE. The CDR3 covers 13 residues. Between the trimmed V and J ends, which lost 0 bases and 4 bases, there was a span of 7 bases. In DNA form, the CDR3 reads TGTGCCAGCAGCGTAGACAAGGTCACTGAAGCTTTCTTT. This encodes CASSVDKVTEAFF.

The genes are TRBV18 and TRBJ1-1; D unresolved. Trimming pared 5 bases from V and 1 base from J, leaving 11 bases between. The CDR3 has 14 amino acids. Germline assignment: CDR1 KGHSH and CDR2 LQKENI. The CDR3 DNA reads TGTGCCAGCTCAGCGACGGGGAAGAACACTGAAGCTTTCTTT. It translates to CASSATGKNTEAFF.

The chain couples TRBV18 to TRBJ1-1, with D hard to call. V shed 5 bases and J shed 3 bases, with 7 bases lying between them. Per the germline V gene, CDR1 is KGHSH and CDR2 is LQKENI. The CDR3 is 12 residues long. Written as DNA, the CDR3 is TGTGCCAGCTCAATCCTGGACACTGAAGCTTTCTTT. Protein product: CASSILDTEAFF.

The CDR3, as DNA: TGTGCCAGCAGTTCCGGACTACTGTATGAGCAGTTCTTC. Protein product: CASSSGLLYEQFF. The V gene is TRBV28, the J gene TRBJ2-1; D is possibly TRBD2 (6 bases). V lost 4 bases, J lost 8 bases, and 12 bases lay in between. The CDR3 runs to 13 residues. Germline loops: CDR1 MDHEN, CDR2 SYDVKM.

The CDR3 nucleotides read TGTGCCAGCAGTTTTCGACAGGGCGGTGACCAGCCCCAGCATTTT. This encodes CASSFRQGGDQPQHF. The V call is TRBV28, the J call TRBJ1-5; 7 bases agree with TRBD1. V was clipped by 3 bases and J by 7 bases; unmatched bases: 9. This CDR3 region has 15 residues. Germline CDR1 MDHEN, CDR2 SYDVKM.

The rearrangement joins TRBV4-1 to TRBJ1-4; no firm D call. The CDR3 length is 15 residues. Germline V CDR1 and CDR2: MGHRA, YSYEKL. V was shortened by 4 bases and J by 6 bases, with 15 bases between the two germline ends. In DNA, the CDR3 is TGCGCCAGCAGCCTGGTGGACGCTGGGGATGAAAAACTGTTTTTT. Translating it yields CASSLVDAGDEKLFF.

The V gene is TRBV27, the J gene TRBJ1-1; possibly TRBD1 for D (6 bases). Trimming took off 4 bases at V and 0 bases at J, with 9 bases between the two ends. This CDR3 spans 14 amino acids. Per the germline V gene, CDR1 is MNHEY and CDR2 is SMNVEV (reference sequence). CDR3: CASSSRGLNTEAFF. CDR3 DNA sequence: TGTGCCAGCAGTTCCAGGGGTTTGAACACTGAAGCTTTCTTT.